Following are 14 T cell receptor beta chains from one sample sequenced in a study of blood T cell repertoires in COVID-19. The protocol was immunoSEQ multiplex PCR, while the TCRdb copy is restricted to in-frame clones and leaves out a portion. In the table there are about 220,000 clones, around 89% of which are singletons. Sequences were obtained from PBMCs or T cells enriched from blood (not recorded which). These receptors all come from a man aged 25-40 years who had been exposed to COVID-19.

Regarding this clone: A junction end diverges from the germline sequence, so it may reflect a read error. The rearrangement uses TRBV7-2 and TRBJ2-3; 9 positions agree with TRBD2. Germline V lookup: CDR1 SGHTA, CDR2 FQGNSA. This CDR3 spans 16 amino acids. CDR3 DNA sequence: TGTGCCAGCAGCTTACGGCGGGGGGGATCCACAGATACGCCGTATTTT. This translates into CASSLRRGGSTDTPYF.

CDR3 in amino acids: CASSPRPGSELFF. The CDR3 DNA reads TGTGCCAGCTCACCCCGGCCGGGGAGCGAACTGTTTTTT. This rearrangement joins TRBV18 to TRBJ1-4; D gene ambiguous. V was clipped by 3 bases and J by 12 bases, with 14 bases between them. Germline V gene lookup returns CDR1 KGHSH and CDR2 LQKENI. This CDR3 is built from 13 residues.

The J gene is TRBJ2-7, the V gene TRBV9; D ambiguous. The CDR3 is 14 residues long. Germline V gene sequence: CDR1 SGDLS, CDR2 YYNGEE. Between the trimmed V and J ends, which lost 4 bases and 3 bases, there was a span of 14 bases. The CDR3 loop reads CASSPSGHSYEQYF. DNA for the CDR3: TGTGCCAGCAGCCCCAGTGGTCACAGCTACGAGCAGTACTTC.

This chain links TRBV15 with TRBJ1-3, with D uncertain. Germline CDR1 LNHNV, CDR2 YYDKDF (reference sequence). V dropped 0 bases and J dropped 4 bases, with 10 bases sitting between them. CDR3 size: 15 residues. In DNA, the CDR3 is TGTGCCACCAGCAGAGATTTTTCCAGGGGAAACACCATATATTTT. Its translation is CATSRDFSRGNTIYF.

A single count supports this clone. The genes are TRBV11-2 and TRBJ2-7; 8 nucleotides agree with TRBD1. From germline, CDR1 is SGHAT and CDR2 FQNNGV. Losses at the gene ends were 0 bases for V and 3 bases for J; bases not matched to a gene: 7. This CDR3 contains 16 residues. The CDR3 protein is CASSLDYGRGLYEQYF. The CDR3 DNA reads TGTGCCAGCAGCTTAGATTATGGCAGGGGGCTCTACGAGCAGTACTTC.

This chain uses TRBV27 with TRBJ1-6; perhaps TRBD1 as D (5 bases). Per germline, CDR1 MNHEY and CDR2 SMNVEV (reference sequence). CDR3 length: 16 residues. Trimming removed 1 base at V and 7 bases at J, with 14 bases between. This CDR3 is CASSLWEGKRNSPLHF. The CDR3 region has the DNA TGTGCCAGCAGTTTATGGGAGGGGAAACGGAATTCACCCCTCCACTTT.

V and J are TRBV11-1 and TRBJ2-7, with a weak D call TRBD1 (5 bases). The CDR3 loop spans 11 amino acids. V lost 7 bases, J lost 5 bases, and 9 bases lay in between. Germline assignment: CDR1 SGHAT and CDR2 FQDESV (reference sequence). CDR3 region: CASKGMDEQYF. CDR3 in DNA: TGTGCCAGCAAGGGGATGGACGAGCAGTACTTC.

The V call is TRBV5-5, the J call TRBJ1-2; possible D gene TRBD1, 5 bases. Germline CDR1 reads SGHKS; CDR2 reads YYEKEE (reference sequence). This CDR3 spans 16 amino acids. Trimming pared 0 bases from V and 0 bases from J, leaving 12 bases between. The CDR3 loop reads CASSLAFGGTNYGYTF. The CDR3 DNA follows: TGTGCCAGCAGCTTGGCCTTCGGGGGGACTAACTATGGCTACACCTTC.

This chain connects TRBV7-6 to TRBJ2-3; possibly TRBD2 for D (6 bases). The germline V gene encodes CDR1 SGHVS and CDR2 FNYEAQ. This CDR3 comprises 16 residues. Trimming stripped 3 bases from V and 4 bases from J, with 17 bases between. The CDR3 bases are TGTGCCAGCAGCTTGGGGGGAGGTTTTGTGTCAGATACGCAGTATTTT. This sequence encodes CASSLGGGFVSDTQYF.

This clone has only one observation. The V call is TRBV9, the J call TRBJ2-1, with 10 bases lining up with TRBD2. V lost 3 bases and J lost 6; bases outside the gene matches: 15. This CDR3 has 18 amino acids. The V gene's germline CDR1 is SGDLS and CDR2 YYNGEE. This CDR3 is CASSGLGEGTSEFNEQFF. CDR3 bases: TGTGCCAGCAGCGGACTCGGGGAGGGGACTAGCGAATTCAATGAGCAGTTCTTC. Using reference TRBV9 and TRBJ2-1 for the parts outside the CDR3, the full variable domain is DSGVTQTPKHLITATGQRVTLRCSPRSGDLSVYWYQQSLDQGLQFLIQYYNGEERAKGNILERFSAQQFPDLHSELNLSSLELGDSALYFCASSGLGEGTSEFNEQFFGPGTRLTVL.

The V gene is TRBV7-9, the J gene TRBJ2-2; 10 bases fit TRBD1. The germline V gene encodes CDR1 SEHNR and CDR2 FQNEAQ (reference sequence). The trim removed 5 bases at V and 1 base at J, leaving 4 bases unmatched. The CDR3 spans 16 residues. CDR3 DNA sequence: TGTGCCAGCAGCGGGGACAGGGGTCTGAACACCGGGGAGCTGTTTTTT. Translation: CASSGDRGLNTGELFF.

This clone has only a few counts. Written as DNA, the CDR3 is TGTGCCACTGGACAGGGTCCCATCGGGGAGCTGTTTTTT. This encodes CATGQGPIGELFF. V usage is TRBV19 and J usage is TRBJ2-2; 8 bases line up with TRBD1. V was pared by 10 bases and J by 7 bases, with 8 bases of the junction left unmatched. The CDR3 has 13 amino acids. Germline V gives CDR1 LNHDA, CDR2 SQIVND (reference sequence).

The CDR3: CASSSSPGQGVYGYTF. The CDR3 DNA is TGTGCCAGCAGCTCCAGTCCGGGACAGGGTGTCTATGGCTACACCTTC. The gene calls are TRBV13 and TRBJ1-2, with 9 positions matching TRBD1. After removal of 4 bases from V and 4 bases from J, the junction contained 10 bases not matched to a gene. Germline CDR1 PRHDT, CDR2 FYEKMQ (reference sequence). The CDR3 is 16 residues long.

The J gene is TRBJ1-6, the V gene TRBV5-6; D may be TRBD1 (6 bases). V was pared by 4 bases and J by 7 bases, with 18 bases between. Germline assignment: CDR1 SGHDT and CDR2 YYEEEE. The CDR3 covers 16 residues. The CDR3 is CASSGSLQGRNSPLHF. Written as DNA, the CDR3 is TGTGCCAGCAGCGGATCACTACAGGGTCGGAATTCACCCCTCCACTTT.